This TCR beta chain was captured by sequencing in a study of blood T cell repertoires in COVID-19. At the level of the study: The study drew acute and convalescent COVID-19 samples from the United States, Italy and Spain. Sample material is recorded as cDNA or gDNA derived from T cells, B-cell-depleted T cells, or PBMCs.

The study drew participants aged about 18 to 89 years from approximately 23 US areas. This CDR3 is 18 amino acids long. Looked up from germline, CDR1 is SGHDN and CDR2 is FVKESK. The ends lost 2 bases at V and 5 bases at J; junction bases unmatched: 14. Using immunoSEQ multiplex PCR, the repertoire was profiled, and TCRdb retains in-frame clones only, with some absent. The top ten clones hold around 3.9% of a sample with some 340,000 clones, approximately 91% of them seen once. The receptor was isolated from a woman aged 25 to 45 who had been exposed to COVID-19. Specimen: PBMCs or T cells enriched from blood (not recorded which). This rearrangement joins TRBV14 to TRBJ2-5; 10 bases fit TRBD2. The CDR3 sequence is CASSQRRAGGRGVETQYF. In nucleotides, the CDR3 is TGTGCCAGCAGCCAACGAAGAGCGGGGGGGCGCGGGGTTGAGACCCAGTACTTC.